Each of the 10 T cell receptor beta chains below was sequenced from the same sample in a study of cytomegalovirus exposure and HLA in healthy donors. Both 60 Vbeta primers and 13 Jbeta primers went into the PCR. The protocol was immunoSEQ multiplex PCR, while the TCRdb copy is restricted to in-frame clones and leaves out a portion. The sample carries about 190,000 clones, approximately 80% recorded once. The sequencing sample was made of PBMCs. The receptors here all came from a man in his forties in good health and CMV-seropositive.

The CDR3 region is CASSPMGGAGYNEQFF. The CDR3 DNA reads as TGTGCCAGCAGTCCCATGGGGGGGGCCGGCTACAATGAGCAGTTCTTC. This chain links TRBV6-4 with TRBJ2-1; D perhaps matches TRBD2 (7 bases). The CDR3 length is 16 residues. V was cut by 5 bases and J by 3 bases, with 17 bases left in between. The V gene's germline CDR1 is MRHNA and CDR2 SNTAGT.

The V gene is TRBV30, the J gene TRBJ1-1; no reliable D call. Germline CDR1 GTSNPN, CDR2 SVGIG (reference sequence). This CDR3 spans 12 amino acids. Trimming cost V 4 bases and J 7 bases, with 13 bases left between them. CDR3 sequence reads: CAWMTGRVEAFF. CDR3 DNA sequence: TGTGCCTGGATGACGGGGAGAGTTGAAGCTTTCTTT.

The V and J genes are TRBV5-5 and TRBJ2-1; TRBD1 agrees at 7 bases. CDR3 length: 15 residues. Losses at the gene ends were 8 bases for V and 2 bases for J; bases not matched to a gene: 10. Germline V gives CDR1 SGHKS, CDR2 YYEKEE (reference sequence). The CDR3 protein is CASSGTDWAYNEQFF. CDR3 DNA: TGTGCCAGTTCCGGGACAGATTGGGCCTACAATGAGCAGTTCTTC.

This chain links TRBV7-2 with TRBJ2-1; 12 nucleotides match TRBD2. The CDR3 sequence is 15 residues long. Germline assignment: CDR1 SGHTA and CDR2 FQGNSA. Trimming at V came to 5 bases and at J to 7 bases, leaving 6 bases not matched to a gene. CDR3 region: CASSLGLAGGNEQFF. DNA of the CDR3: TGTGCCAGCAGCCTCGGGCTAGCGGGAGGGAATGAGCAGTTCTTC.

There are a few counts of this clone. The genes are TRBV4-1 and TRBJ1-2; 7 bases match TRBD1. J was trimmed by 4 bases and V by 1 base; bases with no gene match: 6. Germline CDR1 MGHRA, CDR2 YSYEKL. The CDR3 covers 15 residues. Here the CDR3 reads CASSQGTGRPYGYTF. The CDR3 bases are TGCGCCAGCAGCCAAGGGACAGGCAGACCCTATGGCTACACCTTC.

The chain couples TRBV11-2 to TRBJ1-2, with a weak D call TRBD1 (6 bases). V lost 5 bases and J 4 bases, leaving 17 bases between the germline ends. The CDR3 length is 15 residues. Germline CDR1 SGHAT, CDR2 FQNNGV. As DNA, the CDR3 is TGTGCCAGCAGCCCCCGGACAGCCTTCCCCTATGGCTACACCTTC. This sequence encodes CASSPRTAFPYGYTF.

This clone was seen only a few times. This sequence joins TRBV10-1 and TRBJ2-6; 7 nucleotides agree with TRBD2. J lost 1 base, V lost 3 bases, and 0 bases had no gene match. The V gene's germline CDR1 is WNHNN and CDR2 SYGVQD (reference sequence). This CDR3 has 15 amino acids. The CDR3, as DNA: TGCGCCAGCAGTGACGGGGGGTCTGGGGCCAACGTCCTGACTTTC. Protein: CASSDGGSGANVLTF.

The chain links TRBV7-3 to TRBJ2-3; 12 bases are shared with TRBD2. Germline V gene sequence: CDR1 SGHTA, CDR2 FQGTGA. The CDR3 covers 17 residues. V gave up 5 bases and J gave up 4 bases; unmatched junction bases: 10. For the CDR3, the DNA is TGTGCCAGCAGCCCTCACCCACTAGCGGGGGGTTCAGATACGCAGTATTTT. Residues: CASSPHPLAGGSDTQYF.

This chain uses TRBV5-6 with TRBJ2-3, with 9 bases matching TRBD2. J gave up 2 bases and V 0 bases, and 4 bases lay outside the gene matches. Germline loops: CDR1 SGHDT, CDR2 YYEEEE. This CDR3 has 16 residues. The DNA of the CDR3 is TGTGCCAGCAGCTTGGTAGCGGGGGTTTCCACAGATACGCAGTATTTT. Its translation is CASSLVAGVSTDTQYF. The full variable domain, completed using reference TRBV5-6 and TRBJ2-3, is DAGVTQSPTHLIKTRGQQVTLRCSPKSGHDTVSWYQQALGQGPQFIFQYYEEEERQRGNFPDRFSGHQFPNYSSELNVNALLLGDSALYLCASSLVAGVSTDTQYFGPGTRLTVL.

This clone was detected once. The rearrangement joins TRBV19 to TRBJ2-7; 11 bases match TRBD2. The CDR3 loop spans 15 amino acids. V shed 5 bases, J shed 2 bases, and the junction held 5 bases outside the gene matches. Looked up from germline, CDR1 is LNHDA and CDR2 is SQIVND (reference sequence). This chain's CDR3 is CASSETSGIAYEQYF. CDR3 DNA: TGTGCCAGTAGTGAGACTAGCGGGATTGCCTACGAGCAGTACTTC.